Presented here are 28 T cell receptor beta chains from one specimen sequenced in a study of response to subunit inactivated influenza vaccine. Each CDR3 protein gets one entry after TCRdb re-called the RT-PCR reads with MiXCR. Of about 190,000 distinct CDR3 sequences in the sample, 14% were seen once. The input for sequencing was CD8+ T cells sorted from PBMCs, taken more than 4 days after vaccination. The receptors here all came from a man over 45 who received an inactivated influenza vaccine.

There are a few counts of this clonotype. The chain joins TRBV20-1 to TRBJ2-1, with D possibly TRBD2 on 6 matching bases. V was trimmed by 1 base and J by 4 bases, leaving 14 bases between them. Germline CDR1 is DFQATT and CDR2 is SNEGSKA (reference sequence). CDR3 length: 15 amino acids. This CDR3 is CSARGAPGRYNEQFF. CDR3 coding DNA: TGCAGTGCTAGAGGGGCCCCCGGGAGATACAATGAGCAGTTCTTC.

This clonotype was detected many times. CDR3 in DNA: TGCGCCAGCAGCCAGCGGGAGACCTACGAGCAGTACTTC. It codes for CASSQRETYEQYF. The chain couples TRBV4-1 to TRBJ2-7, with TRBD2 identical over 7 bases. V shed 3 bases, J shed 2 bases, and the junction held 1 base outside the gene matches. CDR1 and CDR2 (germline): MGHRA, YSYEKL. CDR3 size: 13 residues.

This clonotype was seen more than once but under ten times. The chain is built from TRBV5-1 and TRBJ1-1; a possible D gene is TRBD1 (6 bases). This CDR3 has 15 amino acids. Trimming removed 0 bases from V and 1 base from J, with 10 bases in between. Germline loops: CDR1 SGHRS, CDR2 YFSETQ. CDR3 loop: CASSLVGTRNTEAFF. CDR3 in DNA: TGCGCCAGCAGCTTGGTGGGGACAAGGAACACTGAAGCTTTCTTT.

This clonotype has just a few counts. This chain uses TRBV2 with TRBJ2-7; D is unresolved. This CDR3 spans 13 amino acids. From germline, CDR1 is SNHLY and CDR2 FYNNEI. The ends were cut back, 9 bases at V and 9 bases at J, with 21 bases in the middle. CDR3 sequence reads: CARPRASPLGQYF. CDR3 coding DNA: TGTGCCAGACCCCGGGCCTCTCCTCTGGGGCAGTACTTC.

The V call is TRBV30, the J call TRBJ2-3; TRBD1 matches at 9 bases. V lost 0 bases, J lost 5 bases, and 9 bases stayed unmatched. CDR3 length: 16 residues. Germline V CDR1 and CDR2: GTSNPN, SVGIG (reference sequence). CDR3 region: CAWSVGTGTAGDTQYF. The CDR3 region has the DNA TGTGCCTGGAGTGTTGGGACAGGGACGGCCGGAGATACGCAGTATTTT.

This clonotype appeared a few times. The V call is TRBV4-3, the J call TRBJ1-2; 7 positions match TRBD1. The germline V gene has CDR1 LGHNA and CDR2 YSLEER. J gave up 3 bases and V 1 base, and 5 bases lay outside the gene matches. CDR3 length: 15 residues. CDR3 sequence: CASSQGQGDDYGYTF. In nucleotides, the CDR3 is TGCGCCAGCAGCCAAGGACAGGGTGATGACTATGGCTACACCTTC.

This clonotype was detected only a few times. The V gene is TRBV10-3, the J gene TRBJ2-2; 7 nucleotides align to TRBD1. Germline V CDR1 and CDR2: ENHRY, SYGVKD. This CDR3 has 16 residues. Trimming took 6 bases from V and 4 from J; bases not matched to a gene: 11. The DNA for the CDR3 is TGTGCCATCAGAAACGACAGGGACGTCAGCACCGGGGAGCTGTTTTTT. This encodes CAIRNDRDVSTGELFF.

CDR3 bases: TGTGCCAGCAGCCTCCTTAGGGACATCCAACACGAGCAGTACTTC. Protein product: CASSLLRDIQHEQYF. The V call is TRBV28, the J call TRBJ2-7; the D gene is possibly TRBD1 (6 bases). This CDR3 region has 15 residues. Deletions cut 6 bases from V and 5 bases from J, with 20 bases between. CDR1 MDHEN and CDR2 SYDVKM come from the germline V gene.

This clonotype was seen only a few times. This sequence joins TRBV28 and TRBJ2-3, with 7 bases lining up with TRBD1. Germline trimming cut 2 bases from V and 1 base from J; bases unmatched to any gene: 6. CDR3 size: 16 residues. Per germline, CDR1 MDHEN and CDR2 SYDVKM. CDR3 coding DNA: TGTGCCAGCAGTTTACGGACAGGTGTTGGCACAGATACGCAGTATTTT. It translates to CASSLRTGVGTDTQYF. The full variable domain, with the rest looked up from reference TRBV28 and TRBJ2-3, is DVKVTQSSRYLVKRTGEKVFLECVQDMDHENMFWYRQDPGLGLRLIYFSYDVKMKEKGDIPEGYSVSREKKERFSLILESASTNQTSMYLCASSLRTGVGTDTQYFGPGTRLTVL.

This clonotype was seen only a few times. J is TRBJ2-7 and V is TRBV6-1; TRBD2 agrees at 7 bases. Germline CDR1 reads MNHNS; CDR2 reads SASEGT. This CDR3 region has 15 residues. V shed 7 bases, J shed 4 bases, and the junction held 13 bases outside the gene matches. This CDR3 is CASIGPWRGTYEQYF. The CDR3 nucleotides read TGTGCCAGCATCGGTCCGTGGCGGGGGACTTACGAGCAGTACTTC.

This clonotype was counted at least ten times. The chain carries TRBV4-3 and TRBJ2-2; 7 bases are shared with TRBD1. The CDR3 extends over 16 amino acids. Germline values: CDR1 LGHNA, CDR2 YSLEER. J gave up 1 base and V 4 bases, and 6 bases lay outside the gene matches. The CDR3 is CASSPQGLGNTGELFF. The CDR3 coding sequence is TGCGCCAGCAGCCCACAGGGGTTGGGGAACACCGGGGAGCTGTTTTTT.

This clonotype was picked up a small number of times. CDR3 region: CASSLARTGANYGYTF. The CDR3 DNA reads TGTGCCAGCAGTTTAGCGAGGACAGGGGCGAACTATGGCTACACCTTC. This chain uses TRBV12-3 or TRBV12-4 with TRBJ1-2, with 9 bases matching TRBD1. Unmatched junction bases numbered 4, after V lost 0 bases and J lost 2 bases. The CDR3 covers 16 residues.

About this clonotype itself: One junction end disagrees with the germline gene, perhaps due to a read error. This rearrangement joins TRBV11-2 to TRBJ2-7; D unresolved. Germline V lookup: CDR1 SGHAT, CDR2 FQNNGV. This CDR3 contains 10 residues. The DNA for the CDR3 is TGTGCCAGCAGCTTAGACCGAAGGTTTTTC. This encodes CASSLDRRFF.

This chain uses TRBV12-3 or TRBV12-4 with TRBJ1-2; the D is unclear. Trimming pared 3 bases from V and 4 bases from J, leaving 9 bases between. This CDR3 contains 13 residues. The CDR3 loop reads CASSFSSLYGYTF. Here the CDR3 DNA reads TGTGCCAGCAGTTTCAGTTCCCTCTATGGCTACACCTTC.

V and J are TRBV6-6 and TRBJ2-3; D not certain. V lost 0 bases and J 6 bases, leaving 7 bases between the germline ends. Looked up from germline, CDR1 is MNHNY and CDR2 is SVGAGI (reference sequence). The length of the CDR3 is 13 residues. The CDR3: CASSYSTRDTQYF. In nucleotides, the CDR3 is TGTGCCAGCAGTTACTCGACGCGGGATACGCAGTATTTT.

This clonotype showed up many times. This rearrangement joins TRBV29-1 to TRBJ2-7, with D perhaps TRBD2 (6 bases). The germline CDR1 and CDR2 sequences are SQVTM and ANQGSEA. CDR3 length: 13 residues. The V gene lost 7 bases and the J gene lost 1 base, with 14 bases spanning the gap. The CDR3 spells CSALTRLSYEQYF. For the CDR3, the DNA is TGCAGCGCTTTGACTAGACTTTCCTACGAGCAGTACTTC.

A word on this clonotype: The germline gene is not matched at one end of the junction; a read error may be the cause. V and J are TRBV20-1 and TRBJ1-4; no firm D call. CDR1 and CDR2 (germline): DFQATT, SNEGSKA (reference sequence). The CDR3 has 16 amino acids. The CDR3 DNA reads TGCTGTGCTAGAGATTTTAAGACGGACCCTAATGAAAAACTGTTTTTT. The encoded protein is CCARDFKTDPNEKLFF.

This clonotype appeared many times. The chain has TRBV28 and TRBJ1-2; D call uncertain. Germline CDR1 and CDR2: MDHEN and SYDVKM. V was shortened by 6 bases and J by 3 bases, with 17 bases between the two germline ends. CDR3 size: 15 residues. This CDR3 reads CASSNTESIDYGYTF. The CDR3 DNA is TGTGCCAGCAGCAATACAGAGAGTATTGACTATGGCTACACCTTC.

Regarding this clonotype: Just one base apart from a much larger clone, this may be a read error. This chain connects TRBV9 to TRBJ2-7, with 9 nucleotides matching TRBD1. Trimming removed 4 bases from V and 6 bases from J; junction bases left unmatched: 8. Germline lookup yields CDR1 SGDLS and CDR2 YYNGEE. This CDR3 is 14 amino acids long. The CDR3 nucleotides are TGTGCCAGCAGCCCCGGGACAGGGATCTGCGAGCAGTACTTC. Translation: CASSPGTGICEQYF.

This clonotype was counted only a few times. The chain has TRBV7-9 and TRBJ1-5; D remains ambiguous. Looked up from germline, CDR1 is SEHNR and CDR2 is FQNEAQ (reference sequence). Trimming cost V 6 bases and J 4 bases, with 13 bases left between them. This CDR3 has 14 residues. CDR3 protein: CASSNSGFNQPQHF. CDR3 sequence (DNA): TGTGCCAGCAGTAACAGCGGGTTTAATCAGCCCCAGCATTTT.

The chain links TRBV7-9 to TRBJ2-7, with D perhaps being TRBD1 or TRBD2 (5 bases each). There are 13 residues in the CDR3. Trimming cost V 6 bases and J 6 bases, with 15 bases left between them. Per the germline V gene, CDR1 is SEHNR and CDR2 is FQNEAQ (reference sequence). The CDR3 loop is CASSPGTPFEQYF. The CDR3 DNA sequence: TGTGCCAGCAGTCCCGGGACCCCGTTCGAGCAGTACTTC.

This clonotype was found a few times. This rearrangement joins TRBV7-9 to TRBJ2-3; 11 bases fit TRBD2. This CDR3 is 15 amino acids long. V dropped 3 bases and J dropped 3; count of bases not matched to a gene: 2. The germline V gene encodes CDR1 SEHNR and CDR2 FQNEAQ (reference sequence). For the CDR3, the DNA is TGTGCCAGCAGCTTGGGACTAGCGGATACAGATACGCAGTATTTT. This gives the protein CASSLGLADTDTQYF.

The rearrangement joins TRBV7-2 to TRBJ2-1, with 8 bases that match TRBD2. Germline V CDR1 and CDR2: SGHTA, FQGNSA. The CDR3 is 16 amino acids. Trimming removed 1 base from V and 3 bases from J; junction bases left unmatched: 5. DNA for the CDR3: TGTGCCAGCAGCTTAGTAGCGGGGAAGGACTACAATGAGCAGTTCTTC. This gives the protein CASSLVAGKDYNEQFF.

This clonotype was counted between two and nine times. CDR3 in amino acids: CASSREGSEAFF. The CDR3, as DNA: TGCGCCAGCAGCCGAGAGGGTTCTGAAGCTTTCTTT. The chain joins TRBV4-1 to TRBJ1-1; D is unresolved. There are 12 residues in the CDR3. The ends were cut back, 4 bases at V and 6 bases at J, with 9 bases in the middle. Per germline, CDR1 MGHRA and CDR2 YSYEKL.

Only a few counts were recorded for this clonotype. V usage is TRBV4-1 and J usage is TRBJ2-7; D is unclear. CDR1 and CDR2 (germline): MGHRA, YSYEKL. This CDR3 has 13 residues. Between the trimmed V and J ends, which lost 1 base and 2 bases, there was a span of 6 bases. The CDR3 coding sequence is TGCGCCAGCAGCCAAGGCTGGACCTACGAGCAGTACTTC. Its protein product is CASSQGWTYEQYF.

The sample holds many counts of this clonotype. The chain has TRBV11-2 and TRBJ2-5; D not certain. This CDR3 region has 17 residues. The germline CDR1 and CDR2 sequences are SGHAT and FQNNGV. Trimming removed 3 bases at V and 1 base at J, with 18 bases between. The CDR3 spells CASSLYYGRTPQETQYF. CDR3 bases: TGTGCCAGCAGCTTGTACTATGGCAGGACCCCCCAAGAGACCCAGTACTTC.

This clonotype was counted a few times. The chain is built from TRBV29-1 and TRBJ2-2, with 9 bases lining up with TRBD2. The V gene end was trimmed by 4 bases and the J gene end by 4 bases; junction bases not matched to a gene: 4. The CDR3 is 14 residues long. Germline CDR1 is SQVTM and CDR2 is ANQGSEA. The DNA of the CDR3 is TGCAGCGTTGGAGCGGGGGGCCGCACCGGGGAGCTGTTTTTT. Translated: CSVGAGGRTGELFF.

This clonotype has a count of ten or more. As DNA, the CDR3 is TGTGCCATCAGTGAGACCGGACTAGCGGGGGGATACAATGAGCAGTTCTTC. Protein product: CAISETGLAGGYNEQFF. The genes are TRBV10-3 and TRBJ2-1; 14 nucleotides line up with TRBD2. V shed 2 bases and J 4 bases; nucleotides not matched to a gene: 4. Germline V gives CDR1 ENHRY, CDR2 SYGVKD. CDR3 length: 17 residues.